The source of this T cell receptor (beta chain) is a study of T cells in Graves' hyperthyroidism and ophthalmopathy. Using RNA transcripts as the source, TCR beta CDR3 regions were amplified. The HTBI primer set served for first-round RT-PCR of the TCR CDR3. Using its own MiXCR run on the multiplex PCR reads, TCRdb lists one record per CDR3 protein. The sample lists around 690,000 distinct CDR3 sequences, 17% occurring once. Per the germline V gene, CDR1 is SNHLY and CDR2 is FYNNEI. The CDR3 is 15 amino acids. The V gene end was trimmed by 3 bases and the J gene end by 5 bases; junction bases not matched to a gene: 8. This clonotype was recorded at least ten times.

The sequence derives from a man between 45 and 60 years old with Graves' hyperthyroidism. V usage is TRBV2 and J usage is TRBJ2-7, with TRBD1 identical over 9 bases. Sequencing was carried out using blood. The CDR3 reads CASSDIGTGFHEQYF. The CDR3 coding sequence is TGTGCCAGCAGTGATATTGGGACAGGGTTCCACGAGCAGTACTTC.